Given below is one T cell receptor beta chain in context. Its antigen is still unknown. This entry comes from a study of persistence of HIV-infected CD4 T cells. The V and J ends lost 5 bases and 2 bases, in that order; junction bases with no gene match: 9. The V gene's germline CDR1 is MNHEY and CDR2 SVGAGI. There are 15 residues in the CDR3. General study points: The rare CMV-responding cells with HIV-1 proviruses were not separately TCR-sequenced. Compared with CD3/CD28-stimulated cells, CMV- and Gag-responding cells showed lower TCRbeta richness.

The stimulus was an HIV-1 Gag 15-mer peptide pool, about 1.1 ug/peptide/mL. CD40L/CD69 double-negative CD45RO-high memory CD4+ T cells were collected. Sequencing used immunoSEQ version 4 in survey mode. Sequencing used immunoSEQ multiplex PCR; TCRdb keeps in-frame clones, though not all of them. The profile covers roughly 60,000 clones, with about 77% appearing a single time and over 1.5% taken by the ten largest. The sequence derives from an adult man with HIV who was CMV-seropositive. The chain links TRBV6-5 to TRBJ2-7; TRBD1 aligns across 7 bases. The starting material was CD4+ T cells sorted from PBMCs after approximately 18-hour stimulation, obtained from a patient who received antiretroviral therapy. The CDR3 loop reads CASSPRIGTAYEQYF. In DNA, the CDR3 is TGTGCCAGCAGTCCCCGCATCGGGACAGCCTACGAGCAGTACTTC.